This T cell receptor beta chain was documented in a study of HIV-infected patients and healthy controls. Germline CDR1 is DFQATT and CDR2 is SNEGSKA (reference sequence). The CDR3 covers 13 residues. Trimming stripped 3 bases from V and 3 bases from J, with 10 bases between. About 550 ng RNA was reverse transcribed with alpha and beta constant-region primers. Using multiplexing indices, alpha and beta chain libraries were generated apart by chain-specific third strand synthesis. One entry per CDR3 protein results from TCRdb running MiXCR on the 5' RACE reads. The sample yields about 19,000 distinct CDR3 sequences, 8.9% seen once. This clonotype was detected many times. All unsorted peripheral T cells were captured because whole blood was used without fractionation.

This TCR came from an adult in good health. Sequencing was done on a sample of blood. The chain uses TRBV20-1 and TRBJ2-3, with a weak D call TRBD2 (5 bases). CDR3 region: CSASGLITDTQYF. The CDR3 bases are TGCAGTGCTAGCGGACTGATAACAGATACGCAGTATTTT.